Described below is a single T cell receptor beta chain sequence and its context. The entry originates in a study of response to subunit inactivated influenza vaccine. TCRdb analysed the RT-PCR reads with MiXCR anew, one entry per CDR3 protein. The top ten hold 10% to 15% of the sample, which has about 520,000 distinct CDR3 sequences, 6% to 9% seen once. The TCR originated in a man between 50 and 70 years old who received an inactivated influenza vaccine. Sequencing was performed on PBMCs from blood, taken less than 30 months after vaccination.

The CDR3 reads CASSDLGLQGQYF. DNA for the CDR3: TGTGCCAGCAGTGATTTGGGGTTACAGGGGCAGTACTTC. This chain uses TRBV2 with TRBJ2-7; TRBD1 might be the D (6 bases). CDR3 length: 13 amino acids. Trimming pared 3 bases from V and 9 bases from J, leaving 15 bases between. Germline CDR1 SNHLY, CDR2 FYNNEI.